This T cell receptor beta chain derives from a study of PD-1 blockade in classical Hodgkin lymphoma. Findings and caveats of the study: Those achieving complete response showed baseline diversity like newly diagnosed patients. Significant TCR diversity gains by C4D1 occurred in CD4+ but not CD8+ cells. TCR diversity at baseline was reported to be reduced in newly diagnosed patients relative to healthy donors. The causes of the repertoire differences, possibly disease activity or prior therapy, remain undefined.

Notes on this clone: The antigen is unknown.

Documented time point: cycle 4 day 1 (C4D1), after 6 weeks of nivolumab. Brentuximab vedotin exposure varied among the patients, all of whom had relapsed after autologous stem cell transplantation. This CDR3 spans 15 amino acids. Germline CDR1 is KGHSH and CDR2 is LQKENI. The ends were cut back, 3 bases at V and 0 bases at J, with 9 bases in the middle. Libraries were prepared by immunoSEQ multiplex PCR; TCRdb keeps only in-frame clonotypes and omits some of them. The sample shows 25,000 to 30,000 clones, around 80% of them seen only once. This TCR derives from a human donor with classical Hodgkin lymphoma. This chain links TRBV18 with TRBJ2-1, with a weak D call TRBD1 (5 bases). The source was peripheral blood mononuclear cells (PBMCs), collected before the fourth cycle of nivolumab. The chain's CDR3 is CASSPGQSSYNEQFF. The CDR3 DNA sequence: TGTGCCAGCTCACCGGGGCAGAGCTCCTACAATGAGCAGTTCTTC.